This T cell receptor beta chain derives from a study of Graves' ophthalmopathy and Graves' hyperthyroidism. Overall study findings and caveats: The authors also found most expanded thyroid clonotypes above 0.001 frequency in blood.

Per the germline V gene, CDR1 is MNHEY and CDR2 is SMNVEV (reference sequence). The CDR3 consists of 13 residues. V lost 3 bases to trimming and J lost 8 bases; unmatched junction nucleotides: 7. The sample holds many counts of this clonotype. Its antigen is unidentified. Thyroid ultrasound, orbital computed tomography, TRAb, serum thyroxine and clinical symptoms formed the basis of diagnosis. Investigators amplified TCR beta CDR3 regions from RNA transcripts. The workflow started with a first-round RT-PCR run with HTBI primers and then moved on to a second-round multiplex PCR. TCRdb re-called the multiplex PCR reads through MiXCR, storing one row per CDR3 protein. The sample yields hundreds of thousands of distinct CDR3 sequences, approximately 15% seen once.

The source is a woman in her 30s with Graves' ophthalmopathy. V gene TRBV27 combines with J gene TRBJ2-7; 7 bases fit TRBD1. The sequencing input was blood. CDR3 nucleotide sequence: TGTGCCAGCAGTTTGTGGCAGGGGGATAAGCAGTACTTC. It translates to CASSLWQGDKQYF.